The clone carrying this TCR beta chain has ten or more counts. The antigen is not known. TCRdb reanalysed the RACE reads using MiXCR and keeps one entry per CDR3 protein. The sample holds about 380,000 distinct CDR3 sequences, 4.5% to 6% seen once. Time point meaning: pre-sensitization, week 0. Treatment in this sample: therapeutic diphenylcyclopropenone sensitization with weekly scalp DPC. The data were taken from a study of human T cells and chemical hapten exposure. Study-level background: Upper inner arm skin measuring roughly 2 cm by roughly 2 cm received 2% DPC for sensitization. Study conclusions and caveats: Controls formed significantly fewer large CDR3 similarity clusters than expanded TCRs did.

The sample here was whole blood, taken in connection with sensitization to the hapten diphenylcyclopropenone (DPC). This TCR derives from a woman aged 50 to 60 with alopecia areata. Some clones in this sample may be carry-over from other donors' samples.

DNA for the CDR3: TGTGCCAGCAGTTCCAGCGGGGGGGAAACCCTGTACTCCTACGAGCAGTACTTC. Residues: CASSSSGGETLYSYEQYF. This chain joins TRBV13 and TRBJ2-7, with 10 bases fitting TRBD2. Germline V lookup: CDR1 PRHDT, CDR2 FYEKMQ (reference sequence). The CDR3 runs 18 residues. With V trimmed by 6 bases and J by 0 bases, 14 bases remained unmatched.